This passage covers 18 T cell receptor beta chains from one sample sequenced in a study of blood T cell repertoires in COVID-19. Here immunoSEQ multiplex PCR was the method, and the copy in TCRdb shows in-frame clones only, minus some. The profile covers 400,000 to 500,000 clones, with approximately 90% appearing a single time and less than 1.5% taken by the ten largest. The sequencing sample was made of PBMCs or T cells enriched from blood (not recorded which). Source of these receptors: a woman aged 18-35 years who had been exposed to COVID-19.

The chain carries TRBV6-5 and TRBJ1-2; 9 bases fit TRBD1. J gave up 6 bases and V 5 bases, and 7 bases lay outside the gene matches. There are 14 residues in the CDR3. Per the germline V gene, CDR1 is MNHEY and CDR2 is SVGAGI. CDR3 loop: CASSLRQGEDGYTF. The CDR3 coding sequence is TGTGCCAGCAGTCTAAGACAGGGGGAAGATGGCTACACCTTC.

The rearrangement joins TRBV19 to TRBJ2-1; TRBD1 is a possible D gene (6 bases). There are 14 residues in the CDR3. CDR1 and CDR2 (germline): LNHDA, SQIVND (reference sequence). Trimming took 7 bases from V and 0 from J, leaving 10 bases between them. The CDR3 bases are TGTGCCAGTAAGACAGGTTTCTCCTACAATGAGCAGTTCTTC. Encoded protein: CASKTGFSYNEQFF.

This clone was seen just once. The V call is TRBV6-5, the J call TRBJ2-2; 9 bases map to TRBD1. The V gene end was trimmed by 4 bases and the J gene end by 5 bases; junction bases not matched to a gene: 5. CDR3 length: 15 residues. Germline V gene data show CDR1 as MNHEY and CDR2 as SVGAGI. Here the CDR3 DNA reads TGTGCCAGCAGTTGGTTACAGGGGGCTACCGGGGAGCTGTTTTTT. As protein: CASSWLQGATGELFF.

This chain uses TRBV19 with TRBJ2-5; maybe TRBD1 (5 bases). The CDR3 sequence is 13 residues long. The V and J ends lost 5 bases and 1 base respectively, with 8 bases between them. CDR1 is LNHDA and CDR2 is SQIVND in the germline V gene (reference sequence). CDR3 amino acids: CASSQGFQETQYF. In DNA form, the CDR3 reads TGTGCCAGTAGTCAGGGTTTCCAAGAGACCCAGTACTTC.

As regards this clone: The identical CDR3 is also encoded by other nucleotide sequences in the sample. The rearrangement uses TRBV9 and TRBJ2-1, with 9 nucleotides matching TRBD2. The CDR3 extends over 15 amino acids. Germline V gives CDR1 SGDLS, CDR2 YYNGEE. V shed 2 bases, J shed 3 bases, and the junction held 3 bases outside the gene matches. The CDR3: CASSVSGGSYNEQFF. The DNA of the CDR3 is TGTGCCAGCAGCGTTAGCGGGGGAAGCTACAATGAGCAGTTCTTC.

V gene TRBV20-1 combines with J gene TRBJ1-1, with 7 positions matching TRBD1. Germline lookup yields CDR1 DFQATT and CDR2 SNEGSKA (reference sequence). The CDR3 consists of 11 residues. Losses at the gene ends were 5 bases for V and 8 bases for J; bases not matched to a gene: 5. The CDR3 nucleotides read TGCAGTGCTCCCGACAGGGAGGAAGCTTTCTTT. As protein: CSAPDREEAFF.

The V gene is TRBV7-8, the J gene TRBJ1-1; D uncertain. Germline assignment: CDR1 SGHVS and CDR2 FQNEAQ. The CDR3 length is 15 residues. With 4 bases removed from V and 0 bases from J, the gap between germline ends came to 12 bases. The CDR3 nucleotides read TGTGCCAGCAGCTCCACGGTCCTTTTGAACACTGAAGCTTTCTTT. Its protein is CASSSTVLLNTEAFF.

The chain is built from TRBV4-2 and TRBJ2-5; 7 nucleotides line up with TRBD2. The CDR3 totals 17 residues. The junction had 15 bases not matched to a gene; V was cut back by 4 bases and J by 4 bases. CDR1 and CDR2 from the germline V gene are LGHNA and YNFKEQ. The DNA for the CDR3 is TGTGCCAGCAGCCTGCGTAGTTGGCGGGAGTCGCGAGAGACCCAGTACTTC. Protein sequence: CASSLRSWRESRETQYF.

The chain employs TRBV4-1 and TRBJ2-7, with 10 bases identical to TRBD2. This CDR3 region has 16 residues. Germline values: CDR1 MGHRA, CDR2 YSYEKL. The ends lost 0 bases at V and 4 bases at J; junction bases unmatched: 6. The CDR3 region has the DNA TGCGCCAGCAGCCAAGAGAAGCGGGAGGGGAGATACGAGCAGTACTTC. As protein: CASSQEKREGRYEQYF.

The chain recombines TRBV5-1 with TRBJ1-2; D perhaps matches TRBD1 (6 bases). CDR1 is SGHRS and CDR2 is YFSETQ in the germline V gene. The length of the CDR3 is 15 residues. Trimming shortened V by 4 bases and J by 8 bases, and 21 bases separated the two germline ends. DNA for the CDR3: TGCGCCAGCAGCCCCAAAATCCGGGACATTCTGGGCTACACCTTC. It yields the protein CASSPKIRDILGYTF. Based on the CDR3 plus reference TRBV5-1 and TRBJ1-2, the full variable domain is KAGVTQTPRYLIKTRGQQVTLSCSPISGHRSVSWYQQTPGQGLQFLFEYFSETQRNKGNFPGRFSGRQFSNSRSEMNVSTLELGDSALYLCASSPKIRDILGYTFGSGTRLTVV.

The CDR3 DNA sequence: TGTGCCAGCAGCTCCGGGACAGTTATTGTTTACACCTTC. It codes for CASSSGTVIVYTF. This sequence joins TRBV5-6 and TRBJ1-2; TRBD1 agrees at 7 bases. This CDR3 is 13 amino acids long. J gave up 11 bases and V 3 bases, and 10 bases lay outside the gene matches. CDR1 SGHDT and CDR2 YYEEEE come from the germline V gene.

The chain joins TRBV20-1 to TRBJ2-3; tentative D call: TRBD1 (6 bases). CDR1 is DFQATT, CDR2 SNEGSKA, per germline (reference sequence). V gave up 3 bases and J gave up 1 base, with 8 bases separating them. The CDR3 is made up of 13 amino acids. The CDR3 reads CSASSGGTDTQYF. CDR3 DNA: TGCAGTGCTAGTTCAGGGGGCACAGATACGCAGTATTTT.

Here the CDR3 reads CASSLGGWGGYTF. CDR3 bases: TGTGCCAGCAGCCTAGGGGGCTGGGGTGGCTACACCTTC. J is TRBJ1-2 and V is TRBV7-6; 7 bases line up with TRBD1. V shed 5 bases and J 7 bases; nucleotides not matched to a gene: 7. This CDR3 is 13 amino acids long. The germline CDR1 and CDR2 sequences are SGHVS and FNYEAQ.

The rearrangement links TRBV7-9 to TRBJ2-7, with TRBD1 matching 10 bases. The trim removed 5 bases at V and 9 bases at J, leaving 16 bases unmatched. Germline CDR1 and CDR2: SEHNR and FQNEAQ (reference sequence). The CDR3 is made up of 16 amino acids. In nucleotides, the CDR3 is TGTGCCAGCAGCCACGGTCCAGGGACAGGGGCGCGGGGGCAGTACTTC. Protein sequence: CASSHGPGTGARGQYF.

For the CDR3, the DNA is TGCAGCGTCCCGGGTCGCGCCGGGGGGGCCGGGGAGCTGTTTTTT. Translation gives CSVPGRAGGAGELFF. The rearrangement joins TRBV29-1 to TRBJ2-2, with 8 bases lining up with TRBD2. Per germline, CDR1 SQVTM and CDR2 ANQGSEA. The CDR3 has 15 residues. After removal of 6 bases from V and 6 bases from J, the junction contained 12 bases not matched to a gene.

In the case of this clone: Other DNA sequences of this sample code for an identical CDR3. The chain joins TRBV4-1 to TRBJ2-7, with TRBD1 matching 9 bases. The CDR3 sequence is 15 residues long. Looked up from germline, CDR1 is MGHRA and CDR2 is YSYEKL. V lost 0 bases to trimming and J lost 3 bases; unmatched junction nucleotides: 3. In DNA, the CDR3 is TGCGCCAGCAGCCAAGAACCGGGACAGGGCTACGAGCAGTACTTC. Its protein product is CASSQEPGQGYEQYF.

V and J are TRBV2 and TRBJ2-3; D may be TRBD2 (5 bases). The CDR3 spans 14 residues. Trimming took 2 bases from V and 0 from J, leaving 6 bases between them. In germline, CDR1 is SNHLY, CDR2 FYNNEI. The CDR3: CASSEWESTDTQYF. The CDR3 DNA follows: TGTGCCAGCAGTGAATGGGAGAGCACAGATACGCAGTATTTT.

The gene calls are TRBV12-3 or TRBV12-4 and TRBJ1-5, with 8 bases matching TRBD1. After removal of 8 bases from V and 7 bases from J, the junction contained 7 bases not matched to a gene. The CDR3 has 13 residues. CDR3 DNA sequence: TGTGCCAGCTACAGGGACAGGAGCCAGCCCCAGCATTTT. Its translation is CASYRDRSQPQHF.